This entry is about one T cell receptor (beta chain). The record originates from a study of OX40 agonist ivuxolimab in advanced cancers. Data came from immunoSEQ multiplex PCR; TCRdb stores just in-frame clones and leaves some out. The data show around 78,000 clones, about 84% seen once. There are 14 residues in the CDR3. CDR1 is SGHTA and CDR2 is FQGTGA in the germline V gene. V trimming: 5 bases; J trimming: 9 bases; junction bases outside the gene matches: 7. The TCR originated in an adult with an advanced solid tumor such as melanoma, head and neck, liver or kidney cancer. The source material was CD4+ or CD8+ T cells sorted from blood, sampled in a trial of the OX40 agonist ivuxolimab. The chain employs TRBV7-3 and TRBJ2-1; 10 bases agree with TRBD1. The CDR3 spells CASSRGTGDGEQFF. CDR3 nucleotides: TGTGCCAGCAGCCGGGGGACAGGGGATGGTGAGCAGTTCTTC.